This T cell receptor beta chain comes out of a study of blood T cell repertoires in COVID-19. Turning to the study itself: Specimens from acute and convalescent COVID-19 originated in the United States, Italy and Spain. The analysed material was cDNA or gDNA that came from T cells, B-cell-depleted T cells, or PBMCs.

CDR1 is KGHDR and CDR2 is SFDVKD in the germline V gene. This CDR3 is built from 14 residues. V trimming: 3 bases; J trimming: 4 bases; junction bases outside the gene matches: 3. How the authors handled the data: Reference gene primer amplification in the assay estimated nucleated cell counts. Sequenced by immunoSEQ multiplex PCR; TCRdb stores in-frame clones only, minus some. V and J calls and clone size are given by that table; D and trimming were obtained from the DNA. Among about 45,000 clones listed, roughly nine tenths were seen once. The TCR sequence derives from a human donor in a cohort sampled during active COVID-19. This chain uses TRBV24-1 with TRBJ2-3; TRBD2 matches at 7 bases. The sequencing input was peripheral blood. This CDR3 is CATSDAGASDTQYF. CDR3 bases: TGTGCCACCAGTGATGCGGGAGCATCAGATACGCAGTATTTT.